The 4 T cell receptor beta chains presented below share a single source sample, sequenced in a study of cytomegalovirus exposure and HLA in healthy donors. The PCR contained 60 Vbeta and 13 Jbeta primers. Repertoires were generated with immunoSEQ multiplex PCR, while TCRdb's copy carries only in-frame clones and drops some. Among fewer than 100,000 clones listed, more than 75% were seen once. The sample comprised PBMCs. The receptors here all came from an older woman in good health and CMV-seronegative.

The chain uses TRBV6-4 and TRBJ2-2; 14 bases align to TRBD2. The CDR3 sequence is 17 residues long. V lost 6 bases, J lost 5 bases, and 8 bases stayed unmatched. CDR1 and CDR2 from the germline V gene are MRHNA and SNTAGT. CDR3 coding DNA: TGTGCCAGCAGCGGACTAGCGGGAGGTAAAAGGACCGGGGAGCTGTTTTTT. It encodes CASSGLAGGKRTGELFF.

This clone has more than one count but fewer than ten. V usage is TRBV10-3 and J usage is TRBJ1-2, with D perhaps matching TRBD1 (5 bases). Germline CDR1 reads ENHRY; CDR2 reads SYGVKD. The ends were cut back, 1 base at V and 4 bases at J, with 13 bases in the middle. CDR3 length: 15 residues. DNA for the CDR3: TGTGCCATCAGTGAGTACCCAGGGAGGGGCTATGGCTACACCTTC. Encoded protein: CAISEYPGRGYGYTF.

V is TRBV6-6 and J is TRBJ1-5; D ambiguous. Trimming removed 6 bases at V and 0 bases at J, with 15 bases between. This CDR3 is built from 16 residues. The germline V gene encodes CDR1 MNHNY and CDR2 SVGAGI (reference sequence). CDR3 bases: TGTGCCAGCAGCCGGGCCGGGAAGTTTAGCAATCAGCCCCAGCATTTT. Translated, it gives CASSRAGKFSNQPQHF.

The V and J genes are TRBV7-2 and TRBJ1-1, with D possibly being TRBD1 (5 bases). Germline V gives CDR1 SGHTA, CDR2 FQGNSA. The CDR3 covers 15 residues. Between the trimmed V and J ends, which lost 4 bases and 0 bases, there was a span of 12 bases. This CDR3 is CASSSGLPMNTEAFF. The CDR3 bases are TGTGCCAGCAGCTCGGGACTCCCCATGAACACTGAAGCTTTCTTT.